Listed below are T cell receptor beta chains from one sample, sequenced in a study of T-cell reconstitution after alpha-beta-depleted transplantation in children. From the PCR reads, TCRdb called clonotypes with MiXCR, one entry per CDR3 protein. The sample shows around 200,000 distinct CDR3 sequences, approximately 6.6% of them seen only once. The material sequenced was PBMCs from the stem cell graft donor, taken from the stem cell graft. These receptor sequences come from a human donor who donated a stem cell graft to a child with Wiskott-Aldrich syndrome. The CDR3 runs from the conserved cysteine through the conserved F or W. Each record gives: clone size, J gene, D gene, V gene, CDR3 DNA, CDR3 protein. The D gene is left open where the match is weak. Clone size is stated in some rows and not others, as once, few, many or a class when expanded.

many,TRBJ1-1,NA,TRBV6-5,TGTGCCAGCAGTTACTGGCAGGAAGACACTGAAGCTTTCTTT,CASSYWQEDTEAFF
NA,TRBJ2-1,NA,TRBV5-3,TGTGCCATGAGCCCGGAGCTCGCCTACAATGAGCAGTTCTTC,CAMSPELAYNEQFF
many,TRBJ1-1,NA,TRBV4-3,TGCGCCAGCAGCCAAGACGGACGCCAGAACACTGAAGCTTTCTTT,CASSQDGRQNTEAFF
few,TRBJ2-5,TRBD2,TRBV18,TGTGCCAGCTCACCACGCCTAGCGGGAGGGTACCAAGAGACCCAGTACTTC,CASSPRLAGGYQETQYF
many,TRBJ2-3,NA,TRBV12-3/TRBV12-4,TGTGCCAGCAGTTTGGGCGACAGCCGCACAGATACGCAGTATTTT,CASSLGDSRTDTQYF
many,TRBJ2-3,NA,TRBV6-5,TGTGCCAGCAGTTCACAACCGACAGGTCCAGATACGCAGTATTTT,CASSSQPTGPDTQYF
many,TRBJ2-1,TRBD2,TRBV11-2,TGTGCCAGCAGCTTAGTTCGTTCTAGCGGGGTATCATACAATGAGCAGTTCTTC,CASSLVRSSGVSYNEQFF
few,TRBJ2-7,NA,TRBV5-1,TGCGCCAGCAGCTTGGGAGGGGAAGGCTACGAGCAGTACTTC,CASSLGGEGYEQYF
many,TRBJ2-3,NA,TRBV6-4,TGTGCCAGCAGTGAGGCAGGGGGCACAGATACGCAGTATTTT,CASSEAGGTDTQYF
many,TRBJ1-5,NA,TRBV25-1,TGTGCCAGCAGTGAATATGTAGGTAACAATCAGCCCCAGCATTTT,CASSEYVGNNQPQHF
many,TRBJ1-1,TRBD1,TRBV12-3/TRBV12-4,TGTGCCAGCAGTTCCGGACAGGGTAGGATCGACACTGAAGCTTTCTTT,CASSSGQGRIDTEAFF
NA,TRBJ2-2,TRBD1,TRBV5-1,TGCGCCAGCTCCTGGACAGGGGAAACCGGGGAGCTGTTTTTT,CASSWTGETGELFF
many,TRBJ2-1,NA,TRBV7-2,TGTGCCAGCCGGGGAATAGGCAATGAGCAGTTCTTC,CASRGIGNEQFF
many,TRBJ1-2,TRBD1,TRBV7-2,TGTGCCAGCTTCCGGGACAGGGTCGTGTCGGTTGATGGCTACACCTTC,CASFRDRVVSVDGYTF
many,TRBJ2-7,NA,TRBV6-5,TGTGCCAGCTCCCCCATCGGGGGTCCCTACGAGCAGTACTTC,CASSPIGGPYEQYF
many,TRBJ2-5,NA,TRBV9,TGTGCCAGCAGCGCGGGAGAGAGAACCCAAGAGACCCAGTACTTC,CASSAGERTQETQYF
many,TRBJ2-2,NA,TRBV28,TGTGCCAGCAGTTTACGGACAGAGCCGACCGGGGAGCTGTTTTTT,CASSLRTEPTGELFF
NA,TRBJ1-2,NA,TRBV5-1,TGCGCCAGCAGCGAGACGGATTCATATGGCTACACCTTC,CASSETDSYGYTF
many,TRBJ1-1,TRBD1,TRBV29-1,TGCAGCGGGCGGGAACAGGGACAGACTGAAGCTTTCTTT,CSGREQGQTEAFF
NA,TRBJ2-3,TRBD2,TRBV24-1,TGTGCCACCAGTGACCCTGGGACTAGCGGGAAGCAGTATTTT,CATSDPGTSGKQYF
few,TRBJ1-1,NA,TRBV18,TGTGCCAGCTCACCACTTGGGGCGAACACTGAAGCTTTCTTT,CASSPLGANTEAFF
many,TRBJ2-2,NA,TRBV11-2,TGTGCCAGCAGCTTAGGAGGCGGCAGCACCGGGGAGCTGTTTTTT,CASSLGGGSTGELFF